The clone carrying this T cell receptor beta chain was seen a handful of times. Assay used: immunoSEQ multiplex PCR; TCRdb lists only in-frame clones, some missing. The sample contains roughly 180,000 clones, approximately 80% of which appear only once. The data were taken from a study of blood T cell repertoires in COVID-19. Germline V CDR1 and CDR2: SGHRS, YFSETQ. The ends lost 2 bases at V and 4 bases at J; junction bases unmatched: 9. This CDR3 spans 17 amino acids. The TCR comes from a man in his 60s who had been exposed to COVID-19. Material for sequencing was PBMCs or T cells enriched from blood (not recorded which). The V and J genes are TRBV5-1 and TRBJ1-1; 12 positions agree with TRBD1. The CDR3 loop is CASSFEGTGGRFTEAFF. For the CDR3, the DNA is TGCGCCAGCAGCTTTGAAGGGACAGGGGGCAGATTCACTGAAGCTTTCTTT.